The source of this T cell receptor (beta chain) is a study of T-cell reconstitution after alpha-beta-depleted transplantation in children. V dropped 6 bases and J dropped 1; count of bases not matched to a gene: 6. CDR3 length equals 14 residues. At least ten counts were recorded for this clonotype. Preparing the TCRbeta library involved the use of unique molecular identifiers. TCRdb itself ran the PCR reads through MiXCR, one entry per CDR3 protein. The repertoire includes roughly 200,000 distinct CDR3 sequences, about 6.8% of them detected once, and approximately 3% sits in the top ten. This TCR came from a human donor who donated a stem cell graft to a child with Wiskott-Aldrich syndrome. V and J are TRBV12-3 or TRBV12-4 and TRBJ2-7; TRBD1 aligns across 7 bases. Specimen: PBMCs from the stem cell graft donor, collected from the stem cell graft. The CDR3 loop is CASSHDRASYEQYF. The CDR3 DNA reads as TGTGCCAGCAGCCACGACAGGGCATCCTACGAGCAGTACTTC.